This TCR beta chain was identified during a study of glioma-infiltrating T cells after dendritic cell vaccination. Study summary: Treatment, given 2003 to 2012, was autologous tumor lysate-pulsed dendritic cell vaccination.

Some clones are missing from TCRdb's copy, which holds only in-frame ones; the method was immunoSEQ multiplex PCR. The table records about 36,000 clones, 70% to 85% of them present only once. The receptor comes from a human donor with glioblastoma. Material: blood, obtained before dendritic cell vaccination.

The CDR3 is CASSRTTGLNTEAFF. The CDR3 coding sequence is TGTGCCAGCAGCCGGACGACAGGGTTGAACACTGAAGCTTTCTTT. This sequence joins TRBV25-1 and TRBJ1-1, with 7 bases aligning to TRBD1. The trim removed 6 bases at V and 0 bases at J, leaving 7 bases unmatched. The CDR3 has 15 amino acids. In germline, CDR1 is MGHDK, CDR2 SYGVNS.